Listed here are 17 T cell receptor beta chains from one sample, sequenced in a study of T-cell memory formation after mild COVID-19. TCRdb analysed the 5' RACE reads with MiXCR anew, one entry per CDR3 protein. The profile shows hundreds of thousands of distinct CDR3 sequences, around 16% of them singletons. Sequencing used PBMCs or a T cell subset sorted from them (not recorded which). These receptors all come from a man aged 18 to 30 who had mild COVID-19 (a few samples of this study predate the infection). Cell type and time point are not known.

This clonotype was picked up a small number of times. V is TRBV20-1 and J is TRBJ2-3; unclear D gene. The CDR3 consists of 11 residues. In germline, CDR1 is DFQATT, CDR2 SNEGSKA (reference sequence). The V and J ends lost 5 bases and 8 bases respectively, with 11 bases between them. The CDR3 nucleotides are TGCAGTGCTCCCACAGAGGCTACGCAGTATTTT. It specifies CSAPTEATQYF.

The V and J genes are TRBV5-5 and TRBJ1-1; a possible D gene is TRBD1 (6 bases). This CDR3 region has 15 residues. Germline loops: CDR1 SGHKS, CDR2 YYEKEE (reference sequence). The germline V and J ends were trimmed by 1 base and 10 bases, with 20 bases remaining between them. The CDR3 coding sequence is TGTGCCAGCAGCTTGTTGGGACACGACTTACAGGGAGCTTTCTTT. Its protein is CASSLLGHDLQGAFF.

A few counts support this clonotype. The chain couples TRBV5-1 to TRBJ2-5, with 8 positions matching TRBD2. The CDR3 runs to 17 residues. CDR1 and CDR2 from the germline V gene are SGHRS and YFSETQ. V was clipped by 1 base and J by 2 bases; unmatched bases: 10. CDR3 sequence reads: CASSLNPAGASQETQYF. The CDR3 bases are TGCGCCAGCAGCTTGAACCCAGCGGGGGCTTCACAAGAGACCCAGTACTTC.

This clonotype was seen more than once but under ten times. The gene calls are TRBV29-1 and TRBJ2-1, with TRBD2 matching over 10 bases. The CDR3 sequence is 16 residues long. CDR1 is SQVTM, CDR2 ANQGSEA, per germline. Trimming removed 6 bases from V and 0 bases from J; junction bases left unmatched: 8. The CDR3 loop is CSVSSGGASSYNEQFF. CDR3 in DNA: TGCAGCGTCTCGAGCGGGGGGGCTTCCTCCTACAATGAGCAGTTCTTC.

The chain combines TRBV5-1 with TRBJ2-3; 14 positions agree with TRBD2. The CDR3 loop spans 18 amino acids. Per the germline V gene, CDR1 is SGHRS and CDR2 is YFSETQ. V dropped 4 bases and J dropped 3; count of bases not matched to a gene: 10. The CDR3 coding sequence is TGCGCCAGCAGCGCAACGGGACTAGCGGGGGATGGTACAGATACGCAGTATTTT. This codes for CASSATGLAGDGTDTQYF. The full variable domain, completed using reference TRBV5-1 and TRBJ2-3, is KAGVTQTPRYLIKTRGQQVTLSCSPISGHRSVSWYQQTPGQGLQFLFEYFSETQRNKGNFPGRFSGRQFSNSRSEMNVSTLELGDSALYLCASSATGLAGDGTDTQYFGPGTRLTVL.

The table lists this clonotype with a few counts. The rearrangement joins TRBV5-1 to TRBJ1-1, with TRBD1 identical over 8 bases. With V trimmed by 4 bases and J by 4 bases, 6 bases remained unmatched. CDR3 length: 14 residues. Germline V gene lookup returns CDR1 SGHRS and CDR2 YFSETQ. The CDR3 bases are TGCGCCAGCAGCCCACAAACAGGGGGCACTGAAGCTTTCTTT. This sequence encodes CASSPQTGGTEAFF.

This chain connects TRBV20-1 to TRBJ2-3; 10 nucleotides match TRBD2. The CDR3 is made up of 16 amino acids. Germline loops: CDR1 DFQATT, CDR2 SNEGSKA (reference sequence). The CDR3 loop is CSNRAGGISNADTQYF. The CDR3 region has the DNA TGCAGCAACAGAGCGGGGGGGATTTCTAACGCAGATACGCAGTATTTT.

This clonotype was detected a few times. The chain employs TRBV5-1 and TRBJ2-5; D ambiguous. The CDR3 has 15 amino acids. The V and J ends lost 2 bases and 2 bases respectively, with 13 bases between them. Looked up from germline, CDR1 is SGHRS and CDR2 is YFSETQ. CDR3 sequence: CASSFGTALQETQYF. Here the CDR3 DNA reads TGCGCCAGCAGCTTCGGAACAGCCCTGCAAGAGACCCAGTACTTC.

The V gene is TRBV4-2, the J gene TRBJ2-1; 9 nucleotides line up with TRBD2. Trimming removed 4 bases from V and 9 bases from J; junction bases left unmatched: 16. Germline lookup yields CDR1 LGHNA and CDR2 YNFKEQ. The CDR3 runs to 17 residues. Here the CDR3 reads CASSRAVGGGAESEQFF. Here the CDR3 DNA reads TGTGCCAGCAGCCGCGCAGTTGGCGGGGGGGCCGAATCTGAGCAGTTCTTC.

This chain links TRBV14 with TRBJ2-5; 11 bases align to TRBD2. CDR3 length equals 19 residues. The junction had 11 bases not matched to a gene; V was cut back by 1 base and J by 1 base. Germline V CDR1 and CDR2: SGHDN, FVKESK. The CDR3 nucleotides read TGTGCCAGCAGCCAAGTACTAGCGGGGGAGAATCCACTCCAAGAGACCCAGTACTTC. This codes for CASSQVLAGENPLQETQYF.

The J gene is TRBJ2-7, the V gene TRBV9; 7 positions agree with TRBD2. There are 15 residues in the CDR3. With V trimmed by 3 bases and J by 0 bases, 6 bases remained unmatched. Germline CDR1 SGDLS, CDR2 YYNGEE. The CDR3 nucleotides are TGTGCCAGCAGCGGGGGCCCGGGGGGCTCCTACGAGCAGTACTTC. Its translation: CASSGGPGGSYEQYF.

The gene calls are TRBV7-2 and TRBJ1-1; no clear D. From germline, CDR1 is SGHTA and CDR2 FQGNSA. The V gene lost 1 base and the J gene lost 1 base, with 13 bases spanning the gap. CDR3 length: 16 residues. The CDR3 loop is CASSLGRAASNTEAFF. CDR3 bases: TGTGCCAGCAGCTTAGGTAGGGCAGCTTCGAACACTGAAGCTTTCTTT.

This chain joins TRBV25-1 and TRBJ2-3; no clear D. This CDR3 has 12 amino acids. From germline, CDR1 is MGHDK and CDR2 SYGVNS. V was pared by 4 bases and J by 2 bases, with 4 bases between. As DNA, the CDR3 is TGTGCCAGCAGTGTGACCACAGATACGCAGTATTTT. This sequence encodes CASSVTTDTQYF.

The chain has TRBV11-2 and TRBJ2-3, with D unresolved. V dropped 5 bases and J dropped 6 bases, with 9 bases sitting between them. This CDR3 contains 12 residues. Looked up from germline, CDR1 is SGHAT and CDR2 is FQNNGV. This CDR3 reads CASSLKPDTQYF. The CDR3 bases are TGTGCCAGCAGCCTTAAGCCGGATACGCAGTATTTT.

The V and J genes are TRBV7-9 and TRBJ1-1; no clear D gene. CDR1 is SEHNR and CDR2 is FQNEAQ in the germline V gene (reference sequence). The V and J ends lost 7 bases and 8 bases respectively, with 17 bases between them. The CDR3 sequence is 13 residues long. The CDR3 reads CASISDGGWEAFF. The CDR3 region has the DNA TGTGCCAGCATCTCCGACGGAGGATGGGAAGCTTTCTTT.

V usage is TRBV7-9 and J usage is TRBJ2-5; no reliable D call. The germline V gene encodes CDR1 SEHNR and CDR2 FQNEAQ (reference sequence). V was trimmed by 8 bases and J by 1 base, leaving 23 bases between them. CDR3 size: 17 residues. This CDR3 reads CASYPRYGQSSQETQYF. The DNA of the CDR3 is TGTGCCAGCTACCCGCGGTACGGTCAGAGTTCCCAAGAGACCCAGTACTTC.

V and J are TRBV20-1 and TRBJ1-5, with a tentative D call TRBD1 (5 bases). The germline gives CDR1 DFQATT, CDR2 SNEGSKA (reference sequence). This CDR3 has 13 residues. Trimming left V 7 bases short and J 2 bases short, with 12 bases between. CDR3 coding DNA: TGCAGTGTCACTGGAGGGGGCAATCAGCCCCAGCATTTT. Translation: CSVTGGGNQPQHF.